The present T cell receptor beta chain was sequenced within a study of CD8+ T cells in alopecia areata (dated by TCRdb to 2017 to 2018). Broadly, across the study: Treated patients were enrolled in an open-label pilot trial of oral tofacitinib, 5 to 10 mg twice daily, for moderate-to-severe alopecia areata. Tofacitinib was given for 6 to 18 months, followed by 6 months of follow-up off drug to assess delayed response and recurrence. The SALT score, which quantifies the percentage of affected scalp surface area, was used to measure disease severity in treated patients. High-throughput TCRbeta sequencing was used to examine T cell clonal expansion in alopecia areata in both the C3H/HeJ mouse model and human patients. In humans, TCRbeta sequencing was performed on scalp tissue and on sorted CD4+ and CD8+ peripheral blood T cells from healthy controls and from patients with patchy or totalis/universalis alopecia areata. Patients on tofacitinib were biopsied at baseline and after 4 and 24 weeks of treatment, and several of the patients also had a later scalp biopsy. Scalp clonality was compared among normal scalp (n=4), patchy alopecia areata scalp (n=8), and alopecia totalis/universalis scalp (n=8). RNA was obtained with the PAXgene miRNA kit for fixed scalp, the miRNeasy kit for PBMCs, and the RNeasy kit for mouse skin. TCRbeta CDR3 regions were amplified by immunoSEQ multiplex PCR with 35 Vbeta forward and 13 Jbeta reverse primers.

Comment on this clone: What this receptor recognizes is not known. Base qualities are missing; no much larger clone stands one base away.

Based on the germline V gene (reference sequence), the CDR1 and CDR2 sequences are LNHDA and SQIVND. The junction carries 16 bases between V and J, which are trimmed by 3 bases and 5 bases respectively. Counted from cysteine to phenylalanine, this CDR3 has 15 amino acids. The entry retains the CDR3 DNA only, 45 bases that are in frame from base 1. Findings and caveats that apply to the study as a whole: Scalp TCR repertoire analysis is complicated because resident alphabeta T cells in normal human skin are also sequenced, whereas mouse skin is dominated by gammadelta T cells. Higher clonality and more expanded CD8+ clones were observed in lesional scalp than in normal scalp, particularly in alopecia totalis/universalis, a finding suggestive of antigenic drive. Shared TCR sequences between patients were less evident than in mice, which may be partly attributable to HLA diversity in the patient population. During tofacitinib treatment, many expanded lesional clones stuck around in both scalp and blood, and this persistence may partly explain why relapse happens after treatment is stopped. With tofacitinib, both scalp clonality and the number of expanded CD8+ clones among the top 100 scalp clones went down significantly. Because the treated cohort was small and included a single nonresponder, larger studies are needed to assess links between baseline CD8+ expansion and response.

The time point tag for this specimen amounts to: around 26 weeks on oral tofacitinib. Read against the paper, the sample's treatment or condition label means: oral pan-JAK inhibitor, 5-10 mg twice daily. Lesional scalp punch biopsies and peripheral blood were obtained from alopecia areata patients. PBMCs were isolated by density centrifugation and stained for CD3, CD4 and CD8, after which CD4+ and CD8+ T cells were sorted on a FACSAria. The library was produced with the immunoSEQ multiplex PCR assay. For TCR sequencing, RNA was extracted from every sample and reverse transcribed into cDNA to serve as template. SuperScript III was used for first-strand cDNA synthesis, primed with a 2:1 mix of oligo-dT and random hexamers. A synthetic immune receptor repertoire was used to assess amplification bias, and residual bias was removed computationally. Concerning the study's data processing: After raw reads were preprocessed to remove errors, the CDR3 was defined following IMGT conventions as running from the conserved cysteine to phenylalanine. To get clonality, Shannon entropy was normalized by log2 of the number of productive unique TCRs and the result was subtracted from 1. Scalp TCRbeta sequences were cross-referenced with sorted blood CD4 and CD8 repertoires so that the CD4 or CD8 identity of scalp clones could be inferred. TCRdb holds this immuneACCESS table with in-frame rearrangements only. Some clones are missing; in checked studies, unresolved V genes explain under half, and the rest has no known cause. That table furnishes V, J and clone size, whereas the DNA furnished D and trimming. This sample holds around 160,000 clones; around 59% were observed only once. Together, the top ten hold 14% of the sample.

The sequence derives from a human donor with alopecia areata. This specimen was CD4+ T cells sorted from blood, taken at week 24, from a patient treated with tofacitinib. The chain uses TRBV19 and TRBJ1-1; TRBD1 could be the D gene, as 5 bases match. Read as DNA, the sequence is TGTGCCAGTAGTATCTTACGGGGGGTCCGTACTGAAGCTTTCTTT. Its protein product is CASSILRGVRTEAFF.